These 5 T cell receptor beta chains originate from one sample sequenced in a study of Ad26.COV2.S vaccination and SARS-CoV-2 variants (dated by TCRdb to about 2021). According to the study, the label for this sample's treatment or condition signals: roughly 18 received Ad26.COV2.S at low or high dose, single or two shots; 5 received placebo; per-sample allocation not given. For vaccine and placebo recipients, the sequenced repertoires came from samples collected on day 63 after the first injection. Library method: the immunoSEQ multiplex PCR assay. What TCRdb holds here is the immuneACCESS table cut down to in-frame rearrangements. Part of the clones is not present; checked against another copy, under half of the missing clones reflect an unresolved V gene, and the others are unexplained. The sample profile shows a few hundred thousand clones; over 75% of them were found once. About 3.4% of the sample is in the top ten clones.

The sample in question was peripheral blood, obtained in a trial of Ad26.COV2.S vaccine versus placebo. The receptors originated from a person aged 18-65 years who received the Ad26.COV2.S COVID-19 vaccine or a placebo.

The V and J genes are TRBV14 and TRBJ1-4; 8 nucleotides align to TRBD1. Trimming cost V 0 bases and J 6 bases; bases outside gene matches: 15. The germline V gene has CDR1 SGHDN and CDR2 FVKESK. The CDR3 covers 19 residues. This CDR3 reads CASSQDPFPGGYGDEKLFF. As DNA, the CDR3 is TGTGCCAGCAGCCAAGACCCCTTCCCAGGGGGCTATGGAGATGAAAAACTGTTTTTT. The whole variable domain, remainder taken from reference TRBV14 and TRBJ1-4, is EAGVTQFPSHSVIEKGQTVTLRCDPISGHDNLYWYRRVMGKEIKFLLHFVKESKQDESGMPNNRFLAERTGGTYSTLKVQPAELEDSGVYFCASSQDPFPGGYGDEKLFFGSGTQLSVL.

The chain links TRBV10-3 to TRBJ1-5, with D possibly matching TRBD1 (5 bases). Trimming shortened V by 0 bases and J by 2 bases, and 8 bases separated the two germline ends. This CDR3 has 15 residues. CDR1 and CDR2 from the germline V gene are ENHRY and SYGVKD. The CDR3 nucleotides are TGTGCCATCAGTGAGTCCGGCAGGGGCAATCAGCCCCAGCATTTT. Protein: CAISESGRGNQPQHF.

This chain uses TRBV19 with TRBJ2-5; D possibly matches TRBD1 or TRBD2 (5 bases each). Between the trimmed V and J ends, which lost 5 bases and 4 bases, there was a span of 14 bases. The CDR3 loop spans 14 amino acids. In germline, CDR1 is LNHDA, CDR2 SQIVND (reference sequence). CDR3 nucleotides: TGTGCCAGTAGTCTTCCTGGGGGTCGAGAGACCCAGTACTTC. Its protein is CASSLPGGRETQYF.

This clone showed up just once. The CDR3 protein is CASSQRLAGKSPIPYEQYF. DNA for the CDR3: TGTGCCAGCAGCCAACGGCTAGCGGGCAAAAGCCCTATACCCTACGAGCAGTACTTC. This sequence joins TRBV3-1 (or the pseudogene TRBV3-2) and TRBJ2-7; 8 nucleotides match TRBD2. The CDR3 is made up of 19 amino acids. CDR1 and CDR2 from the germline V gene are LGHDT and YNNKEL (reference sequence). After removal of 2 bases from V and 2 bases from J, the junction contained 17 bases not matched to a gene.

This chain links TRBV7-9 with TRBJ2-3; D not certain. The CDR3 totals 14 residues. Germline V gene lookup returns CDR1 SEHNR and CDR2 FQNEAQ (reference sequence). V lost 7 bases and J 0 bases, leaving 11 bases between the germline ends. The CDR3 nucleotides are TGTGCCAGCACCCTTGGAAGGAGCACAGATACGCAGTATTTT. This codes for CASTLGRSTDTQYF. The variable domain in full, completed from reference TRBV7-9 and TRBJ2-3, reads DTGVSQNPRHKITKRGQNVTFRCDPISEHNRLYWYRQTLGQGPEFLTYFQNEAQLEKSRLLSDRFSAERPKGSFSTLEIQRTEQGDSAMYLCASTLGRSTDTQYFGPGTRLTVL.